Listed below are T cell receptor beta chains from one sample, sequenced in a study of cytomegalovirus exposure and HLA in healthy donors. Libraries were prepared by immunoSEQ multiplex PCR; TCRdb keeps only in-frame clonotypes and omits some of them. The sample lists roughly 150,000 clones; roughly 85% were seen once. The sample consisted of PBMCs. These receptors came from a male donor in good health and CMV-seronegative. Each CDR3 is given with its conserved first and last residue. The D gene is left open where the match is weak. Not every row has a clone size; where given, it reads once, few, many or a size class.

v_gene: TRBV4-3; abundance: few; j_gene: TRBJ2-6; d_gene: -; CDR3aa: CASSSVSGANVLTF; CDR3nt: TGCGCCAGCAGCTCAGTATCTGGGGCCAACGTCCTGACTTTC
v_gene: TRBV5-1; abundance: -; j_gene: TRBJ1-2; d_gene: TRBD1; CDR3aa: CASSLEQGAMWGYTF; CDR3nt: TGCGCCAGCAGCTTGGAGCAGGGGGCGATGTGGGGCTACACCTTC
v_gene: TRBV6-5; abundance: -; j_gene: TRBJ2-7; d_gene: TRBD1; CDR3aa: CASSVLTGVSDEQYF; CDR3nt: TGTGCCAGCAGTGTTCTAACAGGGGTAAGCGACGAGCAGTACTTC
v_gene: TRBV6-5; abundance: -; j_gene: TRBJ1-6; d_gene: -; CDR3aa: CASGDIFSSPLHF; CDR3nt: TGTGCCAGCGGGGACATTTTCTCTTCACCCCTCCACTTT
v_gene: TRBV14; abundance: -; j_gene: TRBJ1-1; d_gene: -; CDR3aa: CASSQAWAGNSRNTEAFF; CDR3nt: TGTGCCAGCAGCCAAGCTTGGGCAGGGAACTCCCGAAACACTGAAGCTTTCTTT
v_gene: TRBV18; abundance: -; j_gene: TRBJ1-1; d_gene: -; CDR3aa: CASSDAGEDTEAFF; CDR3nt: TGTGCCAGCTCGGATGCGGGGGAGGACACTGAAGCTTTCTTT
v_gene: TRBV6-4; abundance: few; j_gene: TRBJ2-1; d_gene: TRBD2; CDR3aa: CASSGLTGGNEQFF; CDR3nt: TGTGCCAGCAGTGGGCTGACGGGAGGGAACGAGCAGTTCTTC
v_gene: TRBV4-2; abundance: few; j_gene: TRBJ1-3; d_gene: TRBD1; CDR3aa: CASSPWTGTGNTIYF; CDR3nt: TGTGCCAGCAGCCCGTGGACAGGGACTGGAAACACCATATATTTT
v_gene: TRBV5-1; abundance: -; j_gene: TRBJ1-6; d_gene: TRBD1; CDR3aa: CASSLAGGTGDSPLHF; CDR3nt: TGCGCCAGCAGCTTGGCCGGCGGGACAGGGGATTCACCCCTCCACTTT
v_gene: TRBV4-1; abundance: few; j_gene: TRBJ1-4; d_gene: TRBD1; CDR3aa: CASSQEQGDEKLFF; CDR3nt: TGCGCCAGCAGCCAAGAACAGGGGGATGAAAAACTGTTTTTT
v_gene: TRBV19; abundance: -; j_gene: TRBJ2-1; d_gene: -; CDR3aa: CASSMGGGLNEQFF; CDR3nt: TGTGCCAGTAGTATGGGGGGGGGCCTCAATGAGCAGTTCTTC
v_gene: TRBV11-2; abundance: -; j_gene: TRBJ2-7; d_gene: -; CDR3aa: CASSPGIVYEQYF; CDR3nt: TGTGCCAGCAGCCCCGGGATCGTCTACGAGCAGTACTTC
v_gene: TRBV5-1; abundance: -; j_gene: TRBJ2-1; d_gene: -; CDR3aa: CASSLGGAESSYNEQFF; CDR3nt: TGCGCCAGCAGCTTGGGGGGCGCGGAGAGCTCCTACAATGAGCAGTTCTTC
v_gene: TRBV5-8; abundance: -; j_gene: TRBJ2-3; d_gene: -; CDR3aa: CASSLADTQYF; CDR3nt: TGTGCCAGCAGCTTGGCGGATACGCAGTATTTT
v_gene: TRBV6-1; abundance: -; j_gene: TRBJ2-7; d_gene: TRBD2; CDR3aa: CASRGGSGYEQYF; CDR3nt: TGTGCCAGCAGAGGCGGGAGCGGCTACGAGCAGTACTTC
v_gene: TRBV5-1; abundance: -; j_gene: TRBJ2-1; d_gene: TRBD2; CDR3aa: CASSFIPTSGRGDEQFF; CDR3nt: TGCGCCAGCAGCTTTATCCCGACTAGCGGGAGGGGGGATGAGCAGTTCTTC
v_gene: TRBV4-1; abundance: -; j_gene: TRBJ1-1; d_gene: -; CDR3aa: CASSQKDNLPGTEAFF; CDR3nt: TGCGCCAGCAGCCAAAAGGACAACCTCCCTGGTACTGAAGCTTTCTTT
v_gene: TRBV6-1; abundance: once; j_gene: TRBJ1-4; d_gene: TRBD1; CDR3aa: CASSESPGGPWEKLFF; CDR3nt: TGTGCCAGCAGTGAGAGTCCAGGGGGTCCGTGGGAAAAACTGTTTTTT
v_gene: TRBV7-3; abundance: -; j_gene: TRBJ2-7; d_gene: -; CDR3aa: CASSPTGGAHEQYF; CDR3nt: TGTGCCAGCAGCCCAACGGGGGGCGCCCACGAGCAGTACTTC
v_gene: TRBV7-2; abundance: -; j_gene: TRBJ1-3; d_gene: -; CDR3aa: CASSLTRNTIYF; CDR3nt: TGTGCCAGCAGCTTGACACGCAACACCATATATTTT
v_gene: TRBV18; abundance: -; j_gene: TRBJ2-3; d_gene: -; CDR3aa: CASSPNLVDTQYF; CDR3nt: TGTGCCAGCTCACCAAATCTAGTAGATACGCAGTATTTT
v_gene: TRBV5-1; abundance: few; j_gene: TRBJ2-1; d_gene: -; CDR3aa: CASSPYGGTYINEQFF; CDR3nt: TGCGCCAGCAGCCCCTATGGGGGCACCTACATAAATGAGCAGTTCTTC
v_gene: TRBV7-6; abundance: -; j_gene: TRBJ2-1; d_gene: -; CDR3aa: CASSWDVGKTGNEQFF; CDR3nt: TGTGCCAGCAGCTGGGACGTGGGGAAAACAGGGAATGAGCAGTTCTTC
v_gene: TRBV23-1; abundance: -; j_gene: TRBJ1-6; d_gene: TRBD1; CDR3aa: CASSSTPGQGREKSGSPLHF; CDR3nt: TGCGCCAGCAGCTCAACACCCGGACAGGGTAGGGAAAAATCCGGTTCACCCCTCCACTTT
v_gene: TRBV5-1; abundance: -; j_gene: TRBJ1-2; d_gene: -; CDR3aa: CASSLAPDEHYGYTF; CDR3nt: TGCGCCAGCAGCTTGGCGCCTGATGAGCACTATGGCTACACCTTC
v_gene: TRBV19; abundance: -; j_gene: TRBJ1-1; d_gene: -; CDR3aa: CASSLRAFSSTEAFF; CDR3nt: TGTGCCAGTAGTCTGAGGGCCTTCAGCAGCACTGAAGCTTTCTTT
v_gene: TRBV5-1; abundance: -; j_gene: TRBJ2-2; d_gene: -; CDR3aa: CASSPGQLLNTGELFF; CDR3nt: TGCGCCAGCAGCCCAGGACAGCTATTGAACACCGGGGAGCTGTTTTTT
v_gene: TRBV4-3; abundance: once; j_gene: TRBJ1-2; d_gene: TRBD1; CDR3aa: CASSEGTGGRGYTF; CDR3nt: TGCGCCAGCAGCGAAGGGACAGGGGGCAGAGGCTACACCTTC
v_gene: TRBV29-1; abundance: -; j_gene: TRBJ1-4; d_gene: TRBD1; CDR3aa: CSVEGRDRGEEEKLFF; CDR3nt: TGCAGCGTTGAAGGGCGCGACAGGGGCGAGGAAGAAAAACTGTTTTTT
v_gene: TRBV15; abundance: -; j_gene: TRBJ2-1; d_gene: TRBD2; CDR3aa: CATSRDRGGQEFF; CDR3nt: TGTGCCACCAGCAGAGATCGGGGGGGCCAGGAGTTCTTC
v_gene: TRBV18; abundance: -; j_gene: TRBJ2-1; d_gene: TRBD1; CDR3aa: CASSPTQTGGNYNEQFF; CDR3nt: TGTGCCAGCTCACCAACCCAAACAGGGGGCAACTACAATGAGCAGTTCTTC
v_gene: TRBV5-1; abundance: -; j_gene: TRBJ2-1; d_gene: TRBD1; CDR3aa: CASSREAGGNAEQFF; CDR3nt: TGCGCCAGCAGTCGTGAAGCAGGGGGTAATGCTGAGCAGTTCTTC
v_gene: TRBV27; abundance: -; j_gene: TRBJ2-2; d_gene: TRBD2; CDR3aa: CASSLRLAGGLDTGELFF; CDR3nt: TGTGCCAGCAGTCTCCGACTAGCGGGAGGGTTAGACACCGGGGAGCTGTTTTTT
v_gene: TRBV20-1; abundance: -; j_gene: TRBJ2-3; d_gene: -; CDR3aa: CSAYPTDTQYF; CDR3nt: TGCAGTGCATATCCCACAGATACGCAGTATTTT
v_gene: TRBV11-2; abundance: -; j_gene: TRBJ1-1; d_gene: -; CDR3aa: CASSLEGAVNTEAFF; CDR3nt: TGTGCCAGCAGCTTAGAAGGGGCAGTTAACACTGAAGCTTTCTTT
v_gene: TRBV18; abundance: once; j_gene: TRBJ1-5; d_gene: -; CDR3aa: CASSPVRDQPQHF; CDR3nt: TGTGCCAGCTCACCAGTTCGTGATCAGCCCCAGCATTTT
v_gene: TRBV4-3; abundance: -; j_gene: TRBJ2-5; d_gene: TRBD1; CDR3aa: CASSHGQAGETQYF; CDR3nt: TGCGCCAGCAGCCATGGACAGGCCGGGGAGACCCAGTACTTC
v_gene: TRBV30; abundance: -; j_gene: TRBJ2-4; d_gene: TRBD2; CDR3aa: CAWSASGTKNIQYF; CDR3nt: TGTGCCTGGAGTGCTAGCGGGACCAAAAACATTCAGTACTTC
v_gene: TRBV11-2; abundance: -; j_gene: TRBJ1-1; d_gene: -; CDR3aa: CASSPRDMNTEAFF; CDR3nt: TGTGCCAGCAGCCCTAGGGACATGAACACTGAAGCTTTCTTT
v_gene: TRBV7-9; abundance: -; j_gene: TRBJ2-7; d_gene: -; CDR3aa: CSSSLQGNEQYF; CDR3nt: TGTTCCAGCAGCTTACAGGGTAACGAGCAGTACTTC
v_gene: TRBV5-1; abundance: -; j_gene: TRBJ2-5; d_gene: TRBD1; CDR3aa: CASSMVDRRRETQYF; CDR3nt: TGCGCCAGCAGCATGGTGGACAGGCGACGGGAGACCCAGTACTTC
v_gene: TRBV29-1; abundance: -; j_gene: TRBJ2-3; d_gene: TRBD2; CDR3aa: CSVGGGTSGATDTQYF; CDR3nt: TGCAGCGTTGGGGGGGGGACTAGCGGAGCTACAGATACGCAGTATTTT
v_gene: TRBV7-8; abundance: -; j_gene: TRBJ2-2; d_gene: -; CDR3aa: CASSLDRAGNTGELFF; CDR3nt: TGTGCCAGCAGCTTAGACCGAGCGGGGAACACCGGGGAGCTGTTTTTT
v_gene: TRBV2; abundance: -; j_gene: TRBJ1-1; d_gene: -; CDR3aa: CASSPWAGGITEAFF; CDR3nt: TGTGCCAGCAGTCCCTGGGCCGGTGGAATTACTGAAGCTTTCTTT
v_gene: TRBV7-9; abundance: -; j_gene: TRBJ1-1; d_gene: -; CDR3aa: CASSFQGNTEAFF; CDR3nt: TGTGCCAGCAGCTTTCAGGGGAACACTGAAGCTTTCTTT